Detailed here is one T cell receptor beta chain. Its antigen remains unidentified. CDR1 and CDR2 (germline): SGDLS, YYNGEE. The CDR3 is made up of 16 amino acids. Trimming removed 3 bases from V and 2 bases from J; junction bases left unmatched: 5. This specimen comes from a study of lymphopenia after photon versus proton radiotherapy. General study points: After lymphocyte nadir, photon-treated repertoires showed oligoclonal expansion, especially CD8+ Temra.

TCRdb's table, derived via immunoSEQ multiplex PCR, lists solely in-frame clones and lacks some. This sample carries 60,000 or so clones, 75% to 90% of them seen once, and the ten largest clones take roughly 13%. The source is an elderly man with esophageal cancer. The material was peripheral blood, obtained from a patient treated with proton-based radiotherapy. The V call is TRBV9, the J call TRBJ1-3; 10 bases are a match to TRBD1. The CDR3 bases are TGTGCCAGCAGCGGACAGGGGGCTAGTACTGGAAACACCATATATTTT. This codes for CASSGQGASTGNTIYF.